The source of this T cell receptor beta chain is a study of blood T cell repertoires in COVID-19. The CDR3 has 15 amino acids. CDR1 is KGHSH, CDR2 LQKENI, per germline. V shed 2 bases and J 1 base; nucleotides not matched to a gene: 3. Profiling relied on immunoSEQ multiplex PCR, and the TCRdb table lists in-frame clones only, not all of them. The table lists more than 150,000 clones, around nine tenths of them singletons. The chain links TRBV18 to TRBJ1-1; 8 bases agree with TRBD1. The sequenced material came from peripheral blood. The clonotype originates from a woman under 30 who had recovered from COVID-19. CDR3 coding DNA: TGTGCCAGCTCACCAACAGGGGGATCGAACACTGAAGCTTTCTTT. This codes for CASSPTGGSNTEAFF.